This T cell receptor beta chain is from a study of long-term antiretroviral therapy in people with HIV. Study background: By about a decade, the earliest samples predate the 2015 immediate-ART recommendation. Study-wide findings and caveats: The repertoire was dominated at all time points by clones expanded before ART. Against controls, HIV repertoires showed narrower ranges of CDR3 length.

V lost 6 bases and J 0 bases, leaving 15 bases between the germline ends. This CDR3 is 16 amino acids long. Looked up from germline, CDR1 is LNHDA and CDR2 is SQIVND (reference sequence). Worth noting for this clone: The antigen is unknown.

At least two post-ART and at least one pre-ART PBMC sample were available for each donor. With survey level as its setting, the immunoSEQ assay was v3.0. Assay used: immunoSEQ multiplex PCR; TCRdb lists only in-frame clones, some missing. The repertoire holds some 24,000 clones, with 80% to 90% as singletons. The source was unsorted PBMCs, collected 1.8 years before starting antiretroviral therapy. The sequence was collected from a man between 45 and 60 years old with HIV. The chain links TRBV19 to TRBJ1-3; no definite D call. This chain's CDR3 is CASSPRGIYSGNTIYF. Written as DNA, the CDR3 is TGTGCCAGTAGCCCCCGGGGAATCTACTCTGGAAACACCATATATTTT.